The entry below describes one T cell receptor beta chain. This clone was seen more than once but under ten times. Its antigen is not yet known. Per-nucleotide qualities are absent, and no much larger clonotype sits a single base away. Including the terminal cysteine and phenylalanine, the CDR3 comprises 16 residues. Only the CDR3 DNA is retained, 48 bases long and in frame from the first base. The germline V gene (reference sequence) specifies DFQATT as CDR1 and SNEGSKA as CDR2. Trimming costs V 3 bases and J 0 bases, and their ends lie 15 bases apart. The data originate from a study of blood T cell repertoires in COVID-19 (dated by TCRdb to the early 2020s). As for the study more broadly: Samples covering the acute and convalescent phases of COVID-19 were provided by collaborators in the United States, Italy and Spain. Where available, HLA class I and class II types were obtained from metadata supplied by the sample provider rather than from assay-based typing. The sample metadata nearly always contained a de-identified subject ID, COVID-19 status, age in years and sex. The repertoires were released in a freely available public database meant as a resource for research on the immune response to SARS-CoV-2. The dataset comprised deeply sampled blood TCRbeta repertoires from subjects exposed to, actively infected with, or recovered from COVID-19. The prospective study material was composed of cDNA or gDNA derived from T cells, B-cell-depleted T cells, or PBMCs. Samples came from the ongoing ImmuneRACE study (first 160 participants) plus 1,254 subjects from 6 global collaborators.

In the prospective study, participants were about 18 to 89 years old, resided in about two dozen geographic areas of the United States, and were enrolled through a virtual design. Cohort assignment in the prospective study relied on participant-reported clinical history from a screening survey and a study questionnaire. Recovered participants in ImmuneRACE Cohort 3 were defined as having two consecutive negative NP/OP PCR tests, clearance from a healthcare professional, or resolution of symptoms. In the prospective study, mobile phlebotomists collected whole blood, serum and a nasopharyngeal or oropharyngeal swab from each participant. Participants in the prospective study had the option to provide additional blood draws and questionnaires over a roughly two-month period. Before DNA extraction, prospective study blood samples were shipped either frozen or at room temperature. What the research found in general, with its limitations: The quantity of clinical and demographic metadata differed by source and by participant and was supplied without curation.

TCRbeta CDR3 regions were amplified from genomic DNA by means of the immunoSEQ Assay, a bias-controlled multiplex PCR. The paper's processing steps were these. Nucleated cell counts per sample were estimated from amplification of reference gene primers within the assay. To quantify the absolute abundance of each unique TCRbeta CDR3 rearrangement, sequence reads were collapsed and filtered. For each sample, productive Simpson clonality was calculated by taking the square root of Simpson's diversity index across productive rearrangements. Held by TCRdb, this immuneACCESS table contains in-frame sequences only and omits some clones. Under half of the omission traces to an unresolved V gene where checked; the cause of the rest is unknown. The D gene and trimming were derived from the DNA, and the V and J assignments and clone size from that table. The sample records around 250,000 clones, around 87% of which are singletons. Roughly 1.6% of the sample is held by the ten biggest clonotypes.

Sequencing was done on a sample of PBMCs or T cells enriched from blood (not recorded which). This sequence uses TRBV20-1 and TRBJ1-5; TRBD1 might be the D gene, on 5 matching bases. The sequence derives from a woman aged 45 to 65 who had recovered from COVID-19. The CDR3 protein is CSASSGLGGSNQPQHF. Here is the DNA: TGCAGTGCTAGTAGTGGGTTGGGGGGTAGCAATCAGCCCCAGCATTTT.